This is a list of T cell receptor beta chains from one sample in a study of T cells in Graves' hyperthyroidism and ophthalmopathy. TCRdb itself ran the multiplex PCR reads through MiXCR, one entry per CDR3 protein. The sample records approximately 270,000 distinct CDR3 sequences, roughly 15% being singletons. The sequenced material came from blood. These receptors were collected from a woman aged 40 to 50 with Graves' hyperthyroidism that later progressed to Graves' ophthalmopathy. Each CDR3 is given with its conserved first and last residue. Each record gives: J gene, D gene, clone size, V gene, CDR3 protein, CDR3 DNA. The D gene is left open where the match is weak. Rows give clone size only sometimes, using once, few, many, or a class for an expanded clone.

TRBJ2-3	TRBD2	few	TRBV6-6	CASSYPRLAGGTDTQYF	TGTGCCAGCAGTTACCCTCGACTAGCGGGGGGTACAGATACGCAGTATTTT
TRBJ2-7	-	-	TRBV6-2/TRBV6-3	CASRQTGIDYEQYF	TGTGCCAGCAGGCAGACAGGTATCGACTACGAGCAGTACTTC
TRBJ2-1	TRBD1	many	TRBV10-2	CASRSTGSYNEQFF	TGCGCCAGCAGATCGACAGGGAGCTACAATGAGCAGTTCTTC
TRBJ2-5	-	-	TRBV4-1	CASSQGPSKETQYF	TGCGCCAGCAGCCAGGGGCCGTCTAAAGAGACCCAGTACTTC
TRBJ2-1	TRBD2	many	TRBV18	CASSLGLAAAYNEQFF	TGTGCCAGCTCACTCGGACTAGCCGCTGCCTACAATGAGCAGTTCTTC
TRBJ2-7	-	many	TRBV20-1	CSALDGEQYF	TGCAGTGCGCTCGACGGCGAGCAGTACTTC
TRBJ2-2	TRBD2	few	TRBV10-2	CASSEFGGRRTGELFF	TGCGCCAGCAGTGAGTTTGGCGGGAGGCGAACCGGGGAGCTGTTTTTT
TRBJ2-7	-	few	TRBV7-3	CASSLSKGPYEQYF	TGTGCCAGCAGCTTAAGTAAAGGCCCCTACGAGCAGTACTTC
TRBJ2-3	-	many	TRBV28	CASSLIRRDTQYF	TGTGCCAGCAGTTTAATCCGCAGAGATACGCAGTATTTT
TRBJ2-5	-	many	TRBV3-1	CASSQAKFRGGETQYF	TGTGCCAGCAGCCAAGCAAAGTTCCGGGGCGGGGAGACCCAGTACTTC
TRBJ2-7	TRBD2	many	TRBV30	CAWSPAASGRYEQYF	TGTGCCTGGAGTCCCGCCGCTAGCGGGAGGTACGAGCAGTACTTC
TRBJ2-7	-	many	TRBV11-2	CASSIVIRGISYEQYF	TGTGCCAGCAGCATAGTAATCCGGGGTATCTCCTACGAGCAGTACTTC
TRBJ2-5	-	many	TRBV24-1	CATSSGYQETQYF	TGTGCCACCAGCTCTGGGTACCAAGAGACCCAGTACTTC
TRBJ2-1	TRBD2	-	TRBV29-1	CSVQASGRYNEQFF	TGCAGCGTTCAGGCTAGCGGGAGATACAATGAGCAGTTCTTC
TRBJ2-7	-	many	TRBV19	CASSVAGQGLYEQYF	TGTGCCAGTAGTGTCGCGGGCCAGGGGCTCTACGAGCAGTACTTC
TRBJ2-7	-	few	TRBV5-5	CASSLDSRGPRTIEQYF	TGTGCCAGCAGCTTGGATTCCAGGGGACCCCGAACGATAGAGCAGTACTTC
TRBJ2-7	TRBD1	-	TRBV4-2	CASSQTGTGVEQYF	TGTGCCAGCAGCCAAACCGGGACAGGGGTCGAGCAGTACTTC
TRBJ2-2	-	many	TRBV3-1	CASRPIADTGELFF	TGTGCCAGCAGGCCAATAGCGGACACCGGGGAGCTGTTTTTT
TRBJ2-1	TRBD2	many	TRBV10-3	CAINTGLAASYNEQFF	TGTGCCATCAACACCGGGCTAGCGGCCTCCTACAATGAGCAGTTCTTC
TRBJ2-7	TRBD1	many	TRBV9	CASSVGAGGSYEQYF	TGTGCCAGCAGCGTAGGGGCAGGGGGCTCGTACGAGCAGTACTTC
TRBJ2-3	-	-	TRBV20-1	CSARVLVGFTDTQYF	TGCAGTGCTAGGGTTTTGGTCGGTTTCACAGATACGCAGTATTTT
TRBJ2-2	-	many	TRBV3-1	CASSQDRGNGELFF	TGTGCCAGCAGCCAAGACAGGGGTAACGGGGAGCTGTTTTTT
TRBJ2-3	TRBD2	-	TRBV20-1	CSALRTSGTDTQYF	TGCAGTGCTCTTCGGACTAGCGGCACAGATACGCAGTATTTT
TRBJ2-1	TRBD2	-	TRBV6-1	CASRPPGGEGRNEQFF	TGTGCCAGCAGACCCCCGGGGGGGGAGGGCCGGAATGAGCAGTTCTTC
TRBJ1-4	-	many	TRBV18	CASSLDSRHEKLFF	TGTGCCAGCTCACTGGACAGCCGCCATGAAAAACTGTTTTTT
TRBJ2-1	TRBD2	many	TRBV6-1	CASSYGLAGVDEQFF	TGTGCCAGCAGTTACGGGCTAGCGGGAGTGGATGAGCAGTTCTTC
TRBJ2-1	-	-	TRBV11-2	CASSLGGSIASSSYNEQFF	TGTGCCAGCAGCTTAGGGGGTTCGATAGCTTCTAGCTCCTACAATGAGCAGTTCTTC
TRBJ2-2	TRBD1	-	TRBV24-1	CATSQGGADTGELFF	TGTGCCACCTCCCAAGGGGGCGCTGATACCGGGGAGCTGTTTTTT
TRBJ1-2	TRBD1	-	TRBV28	CASSFIRTGSFYGYTF	TGTGCCAGCAGTTTCATTAGGACAGGGTCCTTCTATGGCTACACCTTC
TRBJ1-1	-	few	TRBV5-1	CASSGGRERVTEAFF	TGCGCCAGCAGCGGGGGCAGGGAAAGGGTCACTGAAGCTTTCTTT
TRBJ1-1	-	many	TRBV28	CASTSGGLNTEAFF	TGTGCCAGCACCTCTGGGGGCCTGAACACTGAAGCTTTCTTT
TRBJ2-7	-	many	TRBV6-1	CASSELGRLDEQYF	TGTGCCAGCAGCGAGCTGGGACGATTGGACGAGCAGTACTTC
TRBJ2-7	-	-	TRBV6-6	CASSYSTVSSYEQYF	TGTGCCAGCAGTTACTCGACCGTTAGCTCCTACGAGCAGTACTTC
TRBJ2-1	TRBD2	many	TRBV9	CASSVTSGSHHEQFF	TGTGCCAGCAGCGTCACTAGCGGGTCCCATCATGAGCAGTTCTTC
TRBJ2-1	TRBD1	many	TRBV27	CASSRDRGSYNEQFF	TGTGCCAGCAGTCGGGACAGGGGATCCTACAATGAGCAGTTCTTC
TRBJ2-5	TRBD1	-	TRBV7-9	CASSLAGPTGVGETQYF	TGTGCCAGCAGCTTAGCGGGACCGACAGGGGTGGGGGAGACCCAGTACTTC
TRBJ1-2	TRBD1	few	TRBV28	CASSNNPWTGNNYGYTF	TGTGCCAGCAGTAATAACCCCTGGACAGGGAACAACTATGGCTACACCTTC
TRBJ1-1	TRBD1	-	TRBV18	CASSPLGTVTMNTEAFF	TGTGCCAGCTCACCCCTGGGGACAGTTACCATGAACACTGAAGCTTTCTTT
TRBJ2-7	-	-	TRBV9	CASSVGGRIGEQYF	TGTGCCAGCAGCGTAGGAGGGAGAATAGGAGAGCAGTACTTC
TRBJ1-5	-	many	TRBV12-3/TRBV12-4	CASSPRRGFQPQHF	TGTGCCAGCAGTCCCCGCAGGGGTTTTCAGCCCCAGCATTTT
TRBJ2-1	-	-	TRBV12-3/TRBV12-4	CASSPLNEQFF	TGTGCCAGCAGCCCTCTGAATGAGCAGTTCTTC
TRBJ2-1	-	many	TRBV18	CASSPPLIPYNEQFF	TGTGCCAGCTCACCGCCCCTTATCCCCTACAATGAGCAGTTCTTC
TRBJ2-1	-	many	TRBV7-2	CASSPGWTGAEEQFF	TGTGCCAGCAGCCCCGGGTGGACTGGGGCGGAGGAGCAGTTCTTC
TRBJ2-5	TRBD1	-	TRBV4-1	CASSQIQGFETQYF	TGCGCCAGCAGCCAGATACAGGGGTTCGAGACCCAGTACTTC
TRBJ2-7	-	-	TRBV7-9	CASSAAWGGALDEQYF	TGTGCCAGCAGCGCCGCTTGGGGCGGGGCCCTGGACGAGCAGTACTTC
TRBJ1-6	-	many	TRBV27	CASSLQGASPLHF	TGTGCCAGCAGTTTACAGGGAGCTTCACCCCTCCACTTT
TRBJ1-4	TRBD1	many	TRBV3-1	CASSPRGQGGYEKLFF	TGTGCCAGCAGCCCCCGGGGACAGGGAGGGTATGAAAAACTGTTTTTT